Here is one T cell receptor (beta chain) with its context. The CDR3 totals 17 residues. CDR1 SGHNT and CDR2 YYREEE come from the germline V gene (reference sequence). Unmatched junction bases numbered 13, after V lost 4 bases and J lost 6 bases. These data originate in a study of blood T cell repertoires in COVID-19. Assay used: immunoSEQ multiplex PCR; TCRdb lists only in-frame clones, some missing. The sample lists 260,000 or so clones, more than 75% seen once, with around 16% in the top ten. The V and J genes are TRBV5-4 and TRBJ2-1; 10 nucleotides match TRBD2. Specimen: PBMCs or T cells enriched from blood (not recorded which). The sequence came from a man aged 18 to 30 who had recovered from COVID-19. CDR3 protein: CASSDVRTSGAVNEQFF. The CDR3 nucleotides are TGTGCCAGCAGCGACGTACGGACTAGCGGAGCAGTCAATGAGCAGTTCTTC.